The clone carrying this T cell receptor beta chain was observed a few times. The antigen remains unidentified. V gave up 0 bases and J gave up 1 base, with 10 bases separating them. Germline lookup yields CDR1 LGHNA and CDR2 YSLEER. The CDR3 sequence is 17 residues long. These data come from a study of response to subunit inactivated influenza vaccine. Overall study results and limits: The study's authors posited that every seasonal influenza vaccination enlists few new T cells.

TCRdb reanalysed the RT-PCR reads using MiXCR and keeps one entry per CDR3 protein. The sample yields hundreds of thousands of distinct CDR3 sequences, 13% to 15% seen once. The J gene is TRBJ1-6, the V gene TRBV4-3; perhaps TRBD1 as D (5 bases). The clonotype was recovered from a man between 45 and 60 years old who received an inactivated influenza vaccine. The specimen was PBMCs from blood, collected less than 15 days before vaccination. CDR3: CASSQDWGRSYNSPLHF. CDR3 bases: TGCGCCAGCAGCCAAGATTGGGGACGGTCCTATAATTCACCCCTCCACTTT.